The clone carrying this T cell receptor (beta chain) was observed at least ten times. Its antigen remains unknown. The data are from a study of early T cells in non-severe SARS-CoV-2 infection. The overall study: Sequenced material consisted of bulk RNA (from unsorted whole blood), and chains were unpaired. Study-wide findings and caveats: A preference for anti-spike CD8 responses marked VDJdb matching, which missed private and CD4 specificities.

cDNA molecules, individually, were tagged with unique molecular identifiers. TCRdb redid the calling of the 5' RACE reads with MiXCR, one entry per CDR3 protein. The data hold 32,000 or so distinct CDR3 sequences, with approximately 6.1% observed a single time. Germline V gene data show CDR1 as SQVTM and CDR2 as ANQGSEA. The CDR3 loop spans 14 amino acids. V dropped 8 bases and J dropped 0 bases, with 16 bases sitting between them. Material for sequencing was whole blood. The chain links TRBV29-1 to TRBJ1-1; D remains unclear. The TCR originated in an adult who was a healthcare worker with PCR-confirmed SARS-CoV-2 infection or an uninfected control (not recorded which). CDR3 bases: TGCAGCTCAGCATACAGCCTCTTGAACACTGAAGCTTTCTTT. It is translated as CSSAYSLLNTEAFF. The whole variable domain, filled in from reference TRBV29-1 and TRBJ1-1, reads SAVISQKPSRDICQRGTSLTIQCQVDSQVTMMFWYRQQPGQSLTLIATANQGSEATYESGFVIDKFPISRPNLTFSTLTVSNMSPEDSSIYLCSSAYSLLNTEAFFGQGTRLTVV.